What follows are 28 T cell receptor beta chains derived from one specimen sequenced in a study of tumor-infiltrating lymphocytes in primary liver carcinoma (dated by TCRdb to the late 2010s). This sample was sequenced with an Illumina HiSeq 2500. Using a constant-region primer and ProtoScript II reverse transcriptase, TCRbeta-specific cDNA was reverse-transcribed from about 0.45 ug total RNA. The TCRbeta libraries were prepared through three rounds of nested multiplex PCR following a slightly modified ARM-PCR procedure. The first two PCR rounds used multiplex TRBV1-TRBV30 forward primers with a Cbeta reverse primer, each for around 10 cycles. The public sequencing data were trimmed at Q25 with fastp and processed into clonotypes with MiXCR by TCRdb, which kept only in-frame beta chains. Rows with one shared CDR3 protein collapse into an entry with the most common genes and DNA. The sample table contains under 45,000 distinct CDR3 sequences; only one count was recorded for roughly 73% of them. The ten largest clones add up to over 15% of the sample.

Without any cell sorting, total RNA and DNA were co-extracted from approximately 22-30 mg of bulk tissue using the AllPrep DNA/RNA mini kit. Specimen: liver tumor tissue from sampling region 2. This specimen's cell subset or site label, per the study, means: tumor region T2, inferior pole. The receptors were sampled from a man aged 40-55 years with primary liver carcinoma and hepatitis B virus infection.

In regard to this clonotype: Its ends do not fully match the called genes, so a read error is possible. The chain joins TRBV11-1 to TRBJ2-7; D possibly uses TRBD1 or TRBD2 (5 bases each). Germline V gene lookup returns CDR1 SGHAT and CDR2 FQDESV (reference sequence). The CDR3 extends over 17 amino acids. CDR3 in amino acids: CASNSGPAGESSYEQNF. CDR3 nucleotides: TGTGCCAGCAACTCAGGGCCGGCGGGTGAAAGCTCCTACGAGCAGAACTTC.

A remark on this clonotype: At one boundary the junction diverges from the germline segment, which might be a read error. The chain joins TRBV5-1 to TRBJ2-7, with TRBD2 matching over 9 bases. The germline CDR1 and CDR2 sequences are SGHRS and YFSETQ. This CDR3 region has 18 residues. CDR3 sequence (DNA): TGCGCCAGCAGCTTGAGGACTAGCGTAACTGGGGGAAGCTACGAACAGTACTTC. This gives the protein CASSLRTSVTGGSYEQYF.

In its sample, this clonotype was seen once. In this CDR3 the conserved last residue, phenylalanine or tryptophan, is missing, so a read error is likely. The chain is built from TRBV29-1 and TRBJ2-3; 10 bases are shared with TRBD1. CDR1 is SQVTM and CDR2 is ANQGSEA in the germline V gene. The CDR3 has 14 amino acids. The CDR3 spells CGVSGTGASDMQYL. The CDR3 nucleotides read TGCGGCGTTTCCGGGACAGGGGCGTCAGATATGCAGTATTTA.

This chain joins TRBV2 and TRBJ2-7; D is perhaps TRBD2 (6 bases). The CDR3 spans 15 residues. Germline assignment: CDR1 SNHLY and CDR2 FYNNEI. V was clipped by 8 bases and J by 3 bases, with 20 bases between them. The CDR3 is CASGPTRRASYEQYF. CDR3 nucleotide sequence: TGTGCCAGCGGTCCGACCCGGAGGGCCAGCTACGAGCAGTACTTC.

This clonotype appeared many times. The V and J genes are TRBV6-5 and TRBJ2-1; 7 nucleotides line up with TRBD2. The CDR3 contains 13 residues. The V gene's germline CDR1 is MNHEY and CDR2 SVGAGI. V shed 5 bases and J 6 bases; nucleotides not matched to a gene: 4. CDR3 in amino acids: CASSRLASNEQFF. The CDR3, as DNA: TGTGCCAGCAGTAGACTAGCCTCCAATGAGCAGTTCTTC.

In its sample, this clonotype was seen once. The CDR3 end shows no conserved phenylalanine or tryptophan, and so a read error is likely. The chain is built from TRBV12-3 or TRBV12-4 and TRBJ2-2, with TRBD2 identical over 7 bases. V shed 3 bases and J 9 bases; nucleotides not matched to a gene: 4. This CDR3 has 13 amino acids. CDR3 DNA sequence: TGTGCCAGCAGTTTGCTAGCGGCCAGGGAGCTGTTTTAT. Translated, it gives CASSLLAARELFY.

On this clonotype itself: Because the CDR3 is missing its conserved closing phenylalanine or tryptophan, this is likely a read error. V is TRBV6-6 and J is TRBJ1-1; 7 bases align to TRBD1. This CDR3 spans 13 amino acids. CDR1 is MNHNY, CDR2 SVGAGI, per germline (reference sequence). Losses at the gene ends were 7 bases for V and 5 bases for J; bases not matched to a gene: 7. The CDR3 bases are TGTGCCAGCATCACAGGGGTGACTACTGAAGCTTTCATT. It encodes CASITGVTTEAFI.

Note on this clonotype: The CDR3 carries no conserved terminal phenylalanine or tryptophan, so it likely arises from a read error. The chain uses TRBV5-4 and TRBJ2-7, with 9 bases that match TRBD1. The CDR3 has 15 residues. Germline lookup yields CDR1 SGHNT and CDR2 YYREEE (reference sequence). CDR3 sequence (DNA): TGTGCAAGCGGCCCAACCGGGACAGGGATCAACGAGCAGTACCTC. Translating it yields CASGPTGTGINEQYL.

Points on this clonotype: Mismatch with germline at one junction end may stem from a read error. The chain has TRBV5-1 and TRBJ1-1; 8 positions match TRBD1. CDR3 size: 14 residues. CDR1 is SGHRS and CDR2 is YFSETQ in the germline V gene. Written as DNA, the CDR3 is TGCGTCAGCAGCGCCGCAGGGGGCTATACCGAAGCTTTCTTT. Amino acid sequence: CVSSAAGGYTEAFF.

This clonotype was found a few times. The CDR3 does not end in the conserved phenylalanine or tryptophan, so this is likely a read error. The chain employs TRBV6-5 and TRBJ1-2; 9 nucleotides agree with TRBD1. V dropped 2 bases and J dropped 7; count of bases not matched to a gene: 8. Germline V lookup: CDR1 MNHEY, CDR2 SVGAGI. The CDR3 is made up of 15 amino acids. CDR3 sequence reads: CASSYDGTGSIGYTL. The CDR3 DNA reads as TGTGCCAGCAGTTACGACGGGACAGGGAGCATTGGCTACACCCTC.

The CDR3 loop reads CASRLIGLAGSYNEQFF. The CDR3 DNA reads as TGTGCCAGCAGATTGATAGGACTAGCTGGCTCCTACAATGAGCAGTTCTTC. The rearrangement links TRBV11-2 to TRBJ2-1, with TRBD2 matching over 8 bases. Germline V CDR1 and CDR2: SGHAT, FQNNGV. V dropped 6 bases and J dropped 0; count of bases not matched to a gene: 10. This CDR3 has 17 residues. Full variable domain (remainder filled in from reference TRBV11-2 and TRBJ2-1): EAGVAQSPRYKIIEKRQSVAFWCNPISGHATLYWYQQILGQGPKLLIQFQNNGVVDDSQLPKDRFSAERLKGVDSTLKIQPAKLEDSAVYLCASRLIGLAGSYNEQFFGPGTRLTVL.

This clonotype was counted once. At one end the junction does not follow the germline gene, possibly because of a read error. The chain couples TRBV11-2 to TRBJ2-7, with D possibly TRBD2 on 6 matching bases. The CDR3 is 14 residues long. Germline CDR1 is SGHAT and CDR2 is FQNNGV. The CDR3 nucleotides read TGTGCCAGCAGCTCTAAAAGGGACTCCCACGAGCAGTACTTC. Its translation: CASSSKRDSHEQYF.

This clonotype occurred once. Here the CDR3 omits its conserved ending phenylalanine or tryptophan, so a read error is the likely source. The CDR3 DNA sequence: TGTGCCATCAGTGGGGCGAGCGGGGACGCGTCTAATAATTCACCCCTCCACTCT. It translates to CAISGASGDASNNSPLHS. V and J are TRBV10-3 and TRBJ1-6, with D tentatively TRBD1 (5 bases). From germline, CDR1 is ENHRY and CDR2 SYGVKD. This CDR3 has 18 amino acids. The V end was cut by 4 bases, the J end by 5 bases, with 21 bases between.

This clonotype was detected once. A junction end diverges from the germline sequence, so it may reflect a read error. The V call is TRBV5-1, the J call TRBJ2-7; tentatively, D is TRBD1 (6 bases). Germline values: CDR1 SGHRS, CDR2 YFSETQ. CDR3 size: 15 residues. This CDR3 is CASNLDAGGFYEQYF. The CDR3 region has the DNA TGCGCCAGCAACTTGGATGCTGGGGGCTTCTACGAACAGTACTTC.

This clonotype was seen more than once but under ten times. A much larger clone sits a single nucleotide away, making a read error possible. The chain has TRBV28 and TRBJ1-1; no firm D call. The CDR3 contains 11 residues. CDR1 is MDHEN and CDR2 is SYDVKM in the germline V gene. The CDR3 DNA reads as TGTACCAGCAGTGGGAACACTGAAGCTTTCTTT. Translation gives CTSSGNTEAFF.

With respect to this clonotype: Since the CDR3 does not end with the conserved phenylalanine or tryptophan, this likely comes from a read error. The chain uses TRBV11-1 and TRBJ2-3; TRBD2 matches at 9 bases. The length of the CDR3 is 16 residues. Germline CDR1 and CDR2: SGHAT and FQDESV (reference sequence). V trimming: 9 bases; J trimming: 8 bases; junction bases outside the gene matches: 18. The CDR3 here is CASSLSPSGKASTQYL. The CDR3, as DNA: TGTGCCAGTAGCCTCTCCCCTAGCGGGAAGGCGTCTACGCAGTATCTT.

About this clonotype itself: In this CDR3 the conserved last residue, phenylalanine or tryptophan, is missing, so a read error is likely. V usage is TRBV13 and J usage is TRBJ2-1, with 10 bases lining up with TRBD2. Looked up from germline, CDR1 is PRHDT and CDR2 is FYEKMQ (reference sequence). This CDR3 contains 14 residues. The CDR3, as DNA: TGTACCAGCAGCTTAAGGGTAACTAGCGGGGAACAGTTCTCC. It encodes CTSSLRVTSGEQFS.

Remarks on this clonotype: An end of the junction does not agree with germline; a read error may underlie this. This rearrangement joins TRBV11-2 to TRBJ2-1; D may be TRBD1 (6 bases). The CDR3 is 17 residues long. Germline lookup yields CDR1 SGHAT and CDR2 FQNNGV. CDR3 sequence: CASGLGNRASSYNEQIF. CDR3 DNA: TGTGCCAGCGGTTTAGGTAACAGGGCGAGCTCCTACAATGAGCAGATCTTC.

This rearrangement joins TRBV11-2 to TRBJ2-3; 14 nucleotides match TRBD2. Trimming at V came to 10 bases and at J to 4 bases, leaving 10 bases not matched to a gene. CDR3 length: 16 amino acids. CDR1 SGHAT and CDR2 FQNNGV come from the germline V gene. CDR3 DNA sequence: TGTGCCATCAGTTCGGGACTAGCGGGAGTGGCAGATACGCAGTATTTT. Protein product: CAISSGLAGVADTQYF.

Concerning this clonotype: Being one base from a much bigger clone, this may be a read error. The V call is TRBV9, the J call TRBJ1-4, with D perhaps matching TRBD1 (6 bases). The CDR3 covers 14 residues. CDR1 and CDR2 (germline): SGDLS, YYNGEE. The CDR3 bases are TGTGCCAGCAACTCGCAGGGGTCTAATGGAAAACTGTTTTTT. It codes for CASNSQGSNGKLFF.

Remarks on this clonotype: The junction and the germline gene differ at one end; a read error may be behind it. The V gene is TRBV4-3, the J gene TRBJ2-7, with 7 bases fitting TRBD2. The CDR3 length is 15 residues. CDR1 and CDR2 from the germline V gene are LGHNA and YSLEER. For the CDR3, the DNA is TGCGCCAGCAGGCAAGAGCGGGACTTTTCCTATGAGCAGTACTTC. Translated: CASRQERDFSYEQYF.

Details on this clonotype: The junction and the germline gene differ at one end; a read error may be behind it. V and J are TRBV11-1 and TRBJ2-1, with D possibly being TRBD1 or TRBD2 (5 bases each). Germline lookup yields CDR1 SGHAT and CDR2 FQDESV (reference sequence). The length of the CDR3 is 15 residues. The CDR3 loop reads CASRIQGPLDNEQFF. CDR3 in DNA: TGTGCCAGCAGAATCCAGGGACCGCTGGACAATGAGCAATTCTTC.

Worth noting for this clonotype: At one boundary the junction diverges from the germline segment, which might be a read error. The V gene is TRBV30, the J gene TRBJ2-6; D ambiguous. Germline V gene lookup returns CDR1 GTSNPN and CDR2 SVGIG (reference sequence). The CDR3 totals 12 residues. The CDR3 region is CALLSGTNVLTF. CDR3 in DNA: TGCGCCCTCCTCTCTGGAACCAACGTCCTGACTTTT.

This clonotype ranks as medium-sized. The V and J genes are TRBV6-5 and TRBJ1-1; TRBD1 aligns across 9 bases. This CDR3 region has 13 residues. Germline CDR1 MNHEY, CDR2 SVGAGI. V shed 5 bases and J 8 bases; nucleotides not matched to a gene: 6. The CDR3 sequence: CASSRTGETEAFF. As DNA, the CDR3 is TGTGCCAGCAGTAGGACAGGGGAAACAGAAGCTTTCTTT.

This clonotype was picked up many times. A read error may be the cause here, since a much bigger clone is one base away. This rearrangement joins TRBV28 to TRBJ2-3, with D possibly TRBD1 on 5 matching bases. Trimming cost V 5 bases and J 0 bases, with 9 bases left between them. This CDR3 spans 14 amino acids. CDR1 and CDR2 (germline): MDHEN, SYDVKM. In DNA, the CDR3 is TGTGCCAGCAGTCAGGGTGATAGCACAGATACGCAGTATTTT. Translation: CASSQGDSTDTQYF.

This clonotype was observed many times. Compared with germline, one end of the junction differs, possibly owing to a read error. The CDR3 DNA reads as TGTGCCAGCACTTTACAACAGGCGAACACTGAAGCTTTCTTT. Its protein is CASTLQQANTEAFF. The chain uses TRBV12-3 or TRBV12-4 and TRBJ1-1; D may be TRBD1 (5 bases). The CDR3 has 14 residues.

J is TRBJ2-1 and V is TRBV11-2, with TRBD1 as a possible D gene (5 bases). V shed 2 bases and J shed 1 base, with 15 bases lying between them. The CDR3 length is 17 residues. CDR1 SGHAT and CDR2 FQNNGV come from the germline V gene. CDR3 sequence reads: CASSLSSRARSYNEQFF. DNA of the CDR3: TGTGCCAGCAGCTTAAGTAGCAGGGCGAGGTCCTACAATGAGCAGTTCTTC. The full variable domain, completed using reference TRBV11-2 and TRBJ2-1, is EAGVAQSPRYKIIEKRQSVAFWCNPISGHATLYWYQQILGQGPKLLIQFQNNGVVDDSQLPKDRFSAERLKGVDSTLKIQPAKLEDSAVYLCASSLSSRARSYNEQFFGPGTRLTVL.

The chain links TRBV11-3 to TRBJ2-1, with D perhaps matching TRBD1 or TRBD2 (5 bases each). CDR1 is SGHNT, CDR2 YENEEA, per germline. V was pared by 6 bases and J by 1 base, with 10 bases between. This CDR3 region has 14 residues. CDR3 coding DNA: TGTGCCAGCAGTCCCGAGGGGTCCTACAATGAGCAGTTCTTC. It is translated as CASSPEGSYNEQFF.